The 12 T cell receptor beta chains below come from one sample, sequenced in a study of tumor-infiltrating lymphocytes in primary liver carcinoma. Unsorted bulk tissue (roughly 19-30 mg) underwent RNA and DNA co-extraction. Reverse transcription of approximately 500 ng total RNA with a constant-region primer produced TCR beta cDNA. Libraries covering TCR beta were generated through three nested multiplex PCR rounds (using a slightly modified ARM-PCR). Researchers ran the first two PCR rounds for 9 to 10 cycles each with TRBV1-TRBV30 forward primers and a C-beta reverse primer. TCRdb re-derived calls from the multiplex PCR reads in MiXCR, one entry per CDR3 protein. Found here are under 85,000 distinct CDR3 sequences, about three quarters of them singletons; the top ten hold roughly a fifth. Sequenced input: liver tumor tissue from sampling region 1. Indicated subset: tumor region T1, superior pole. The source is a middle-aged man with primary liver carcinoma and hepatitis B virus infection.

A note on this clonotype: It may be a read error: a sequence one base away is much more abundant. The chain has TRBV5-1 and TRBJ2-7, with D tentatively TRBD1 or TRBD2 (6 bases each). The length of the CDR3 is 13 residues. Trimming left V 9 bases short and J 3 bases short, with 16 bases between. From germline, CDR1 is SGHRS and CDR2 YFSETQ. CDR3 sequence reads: CAIMEGEDYEQYF. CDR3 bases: TGCGCCATCATGGAGGGGGAGGACTACGAGCAGTACTTC.

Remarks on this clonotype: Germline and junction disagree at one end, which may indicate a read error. This chain's CDR3 is CASSLGLDYTDMQYF. CDR3 in DNA: TGTGCCAGCAGTTTGGGACTAGACTACACAGATATGCAGTATTTT. The rearrangement joins TRBV7-9 to TRBJ2-3, with 8 bases identical to TRBD2. Germline V gives CDR1 SEHNR, CDR2 FQNEAQ (reference sequence). This CDR3 has 15 residues.

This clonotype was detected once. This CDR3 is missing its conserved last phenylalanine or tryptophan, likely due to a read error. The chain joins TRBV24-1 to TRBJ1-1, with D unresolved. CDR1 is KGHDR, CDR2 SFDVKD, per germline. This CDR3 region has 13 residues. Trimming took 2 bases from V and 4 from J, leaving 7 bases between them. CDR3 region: CATSDSLRTEAFL. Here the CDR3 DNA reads TGTGCCACCAGTGATTCCCTTCGCACTGAAGCTTTCTTA.

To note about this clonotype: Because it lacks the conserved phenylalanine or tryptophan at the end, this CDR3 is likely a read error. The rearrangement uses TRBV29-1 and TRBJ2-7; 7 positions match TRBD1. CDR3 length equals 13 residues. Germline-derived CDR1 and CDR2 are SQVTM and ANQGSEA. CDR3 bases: TGCAACGTCAACAGGGGTAGACGGAACGAGCAGTACATC. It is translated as CNVNRGRRNEQYI.

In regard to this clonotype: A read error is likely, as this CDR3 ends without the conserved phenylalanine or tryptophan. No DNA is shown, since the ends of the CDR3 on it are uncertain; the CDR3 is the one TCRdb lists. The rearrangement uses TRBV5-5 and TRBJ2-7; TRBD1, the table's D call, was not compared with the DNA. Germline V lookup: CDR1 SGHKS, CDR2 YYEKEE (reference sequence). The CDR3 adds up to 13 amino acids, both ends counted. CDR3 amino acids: CASSFNPGGEHYL.

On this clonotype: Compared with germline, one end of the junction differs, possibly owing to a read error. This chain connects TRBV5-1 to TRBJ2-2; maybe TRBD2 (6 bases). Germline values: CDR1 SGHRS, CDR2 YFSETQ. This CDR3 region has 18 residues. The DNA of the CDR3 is TGCGCCAGCAGCTTGATGATTGGAGGGACGGTGAACACCGGGAAGCTGTTTTTT. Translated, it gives CASSLMIGGTVNTGKLFF.

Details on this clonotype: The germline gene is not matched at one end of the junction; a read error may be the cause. The CDR3 sequence: CACRRDFTDTQYF. The CDR3 DNA is TGTGCCTGCAGACGGGACTTCACAGATACGCAGTATTTT. The genes are TRBV2 and TRBJ2-3; D perhaps matches TRBD2 (6 bases). Germline CDR1 is SNHLY and CDR2 is FYNNEI. This CDR3 is built from 13 residues.

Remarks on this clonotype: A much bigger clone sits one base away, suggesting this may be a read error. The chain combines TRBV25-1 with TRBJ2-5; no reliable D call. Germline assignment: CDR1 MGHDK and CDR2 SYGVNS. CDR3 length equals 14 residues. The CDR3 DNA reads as TGTGCCAGCAGTCCCCACACCGGCCAAGAGACCCAGCACTTC. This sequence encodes CASSPHTGQETQHF.

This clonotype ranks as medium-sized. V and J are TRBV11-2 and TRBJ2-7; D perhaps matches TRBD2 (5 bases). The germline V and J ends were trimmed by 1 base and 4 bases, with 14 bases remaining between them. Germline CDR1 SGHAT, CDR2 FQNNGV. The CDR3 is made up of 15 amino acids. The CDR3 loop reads CASSLAEDHEYEQYF. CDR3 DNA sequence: TGTGCCAGCAGCTTAGCGGAGGACCATGAGTACGAGCAGTACTTC.

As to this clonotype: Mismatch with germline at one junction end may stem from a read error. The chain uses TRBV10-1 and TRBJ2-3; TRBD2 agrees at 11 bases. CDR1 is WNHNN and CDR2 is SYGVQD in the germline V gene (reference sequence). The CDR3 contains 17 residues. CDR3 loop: CASSDGGLAEEGDTQYF. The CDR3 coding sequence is TGCGCCAGCAGTGATGGGGGACTAGCGGAGGAGGGCGATACACAGTATTTT.

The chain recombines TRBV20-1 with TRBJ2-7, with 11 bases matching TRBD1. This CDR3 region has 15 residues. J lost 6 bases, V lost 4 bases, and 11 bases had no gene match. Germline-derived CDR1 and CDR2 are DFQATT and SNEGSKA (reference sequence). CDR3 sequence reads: CSATLGTGGVGEQYF. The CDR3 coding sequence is TGCAGTGCTACGCTTGGGACAGGGGGGGTAGGCGAGCAGTACTTC.

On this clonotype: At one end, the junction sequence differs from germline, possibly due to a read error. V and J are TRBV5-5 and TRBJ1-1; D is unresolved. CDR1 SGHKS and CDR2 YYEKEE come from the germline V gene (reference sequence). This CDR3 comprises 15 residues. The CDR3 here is CASSLELGRSIEACF. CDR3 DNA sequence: TGTGCCAGCAGCTTGGAACTGGGGAGGAGCATTGAAGCTTGCTTT.